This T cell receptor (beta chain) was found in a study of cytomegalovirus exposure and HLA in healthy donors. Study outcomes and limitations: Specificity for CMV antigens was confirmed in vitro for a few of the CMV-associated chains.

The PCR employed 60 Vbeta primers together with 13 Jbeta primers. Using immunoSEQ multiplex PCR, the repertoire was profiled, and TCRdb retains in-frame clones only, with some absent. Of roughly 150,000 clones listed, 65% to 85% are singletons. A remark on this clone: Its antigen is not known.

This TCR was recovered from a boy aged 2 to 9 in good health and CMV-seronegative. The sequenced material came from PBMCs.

The CDR3 DNA sequence: TGTGCCAGCAGTTCCCGGCCGGGTACGGGAACCGCGGCTTTCTTT. Protein product: CASSSRPGTGTAAFF. The chain uses TRBV6-5 and TRBJ1-1; D is unclear. The CDR3 runs 15 residues. The germline V and J ends were trimmed by 4 bases and 11 bases, with 23 bases remaining between them. Germline CDR1 is MNHEY and CDR2 is SVGAGI.